This TCR beta chain appears in the sequencing data of a study of blood T cell repertoires in COVID-19. From germline, CDR1 is SQVTM and CDR2 ANQGSEA. Trimming took off 3 bases at V and 6 bases at J, with 15 bases between the two ends. This CDR3 contains 14 residues. This clone was detected once. Clones were sequenced by immunoSEQ multiplex PCR, and TCRdb holds only the in-frame ones, with some missing. The sample comprises roughly 180,000 clones, 81% of which are singletons, and more than 9.5% rests with the top ten. The source material was peripheral blood. The genes are TRBV29-1 and TRBJ2-1, with TRBD1 as a possible D gene (6 bases). The receptor was derived from a woman between 35 and 50 years old with COVID-19, enrolled during active disease. CDR3 region: CSVEPGGFPNEQFF. DNA of the CDR3: TGCAGCGTTGAGCCTGGGGGCTTCCCCAATGAGCAGTTCTTC.